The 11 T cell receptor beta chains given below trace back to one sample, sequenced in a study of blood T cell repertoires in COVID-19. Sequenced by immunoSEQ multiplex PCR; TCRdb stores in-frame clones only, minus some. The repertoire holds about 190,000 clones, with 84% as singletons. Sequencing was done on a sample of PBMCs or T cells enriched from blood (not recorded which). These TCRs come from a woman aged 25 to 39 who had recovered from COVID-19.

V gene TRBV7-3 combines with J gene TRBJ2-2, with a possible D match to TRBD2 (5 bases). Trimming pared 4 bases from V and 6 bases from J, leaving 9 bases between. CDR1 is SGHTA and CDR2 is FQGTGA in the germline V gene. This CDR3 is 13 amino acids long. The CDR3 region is CASSSSGAGELFF. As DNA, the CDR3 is TGTGCCAGCAGCTCCTCCGGGGCCGGGGAGCTGTTTTTT.

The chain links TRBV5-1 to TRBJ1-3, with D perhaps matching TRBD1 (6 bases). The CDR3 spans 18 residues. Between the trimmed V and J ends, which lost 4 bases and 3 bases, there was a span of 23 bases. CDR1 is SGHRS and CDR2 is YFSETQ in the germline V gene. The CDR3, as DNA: TGCGCCAGCAGCCCCCAGGCATGGGGGCGCGGTGGTGGAAACACCATATATTTT. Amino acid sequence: CASSPQAWGRGGGNTIYF. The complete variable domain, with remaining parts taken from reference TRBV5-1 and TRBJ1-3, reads KAGVTQTPRYLIKTRGQQVTLSCSPISGHRSVSWYQQTPGQGLQFLFEYFSETQRNKGNFPGRFSGRQFSNSRSEMNVSTLELGDSALYLCASSPQAWGRGGGNTIYFGEGSWLTVV.

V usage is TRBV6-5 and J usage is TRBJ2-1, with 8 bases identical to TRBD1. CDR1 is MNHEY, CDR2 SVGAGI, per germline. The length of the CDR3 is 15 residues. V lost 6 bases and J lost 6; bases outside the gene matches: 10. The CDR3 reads CASSRPGQVTNEQFF. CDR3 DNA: TGTGCCAGCAGCCGCCCGGGACAGGTTACCAATGAGCAGTTCTTC.

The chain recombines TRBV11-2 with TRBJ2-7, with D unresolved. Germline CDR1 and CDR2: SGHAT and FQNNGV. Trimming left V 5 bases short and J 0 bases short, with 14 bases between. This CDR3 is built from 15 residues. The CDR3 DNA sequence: TGTGCCAGCAGCCCCGACATAACCAGCTCCTACGAGCAGTACGTC. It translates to CASSPDITSSYEQYV.

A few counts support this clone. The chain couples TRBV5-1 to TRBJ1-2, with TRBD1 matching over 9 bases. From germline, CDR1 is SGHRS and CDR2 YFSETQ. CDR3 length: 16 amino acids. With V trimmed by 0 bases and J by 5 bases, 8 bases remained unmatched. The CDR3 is CASSLDTTGGRYGYTF. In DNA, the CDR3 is TGCGCCAGCAGCTTGGATACGACAGGGGGACGATATGGCTACACCTTC.

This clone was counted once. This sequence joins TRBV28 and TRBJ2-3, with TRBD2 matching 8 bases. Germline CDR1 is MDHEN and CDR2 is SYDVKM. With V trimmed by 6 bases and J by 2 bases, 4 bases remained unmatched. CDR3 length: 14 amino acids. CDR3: CASRSGGPTDTQYF. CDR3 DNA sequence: TGTGCCAGCAGGTCGGGGGGGCCCACAGATACGCAGTATTTT.

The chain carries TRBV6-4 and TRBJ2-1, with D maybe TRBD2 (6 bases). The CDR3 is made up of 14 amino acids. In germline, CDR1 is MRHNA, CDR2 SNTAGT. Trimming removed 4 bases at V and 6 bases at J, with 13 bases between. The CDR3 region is CASSVGREANEQFF. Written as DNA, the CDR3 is TGTGCCAGCAGTGTGGGCAGGGAGGCCAATGAGCAGTTCTTC.

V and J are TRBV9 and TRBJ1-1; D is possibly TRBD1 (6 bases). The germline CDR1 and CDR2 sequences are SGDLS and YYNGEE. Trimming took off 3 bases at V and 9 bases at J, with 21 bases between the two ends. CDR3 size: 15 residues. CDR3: CASSENRVGGGKAFF. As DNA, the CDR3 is TGTGCCAGCAGCGAAAACAGGGTGGGAGGGGGAAAAGCTTTCTTT.

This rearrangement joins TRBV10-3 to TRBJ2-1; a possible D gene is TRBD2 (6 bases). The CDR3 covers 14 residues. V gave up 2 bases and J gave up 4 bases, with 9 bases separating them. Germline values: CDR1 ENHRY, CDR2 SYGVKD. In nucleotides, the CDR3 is TGTGCCATCAGTGAGAGGAGGGATTACAATGAGCAGTTCTTC. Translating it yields CAISERRDYNEQFF.

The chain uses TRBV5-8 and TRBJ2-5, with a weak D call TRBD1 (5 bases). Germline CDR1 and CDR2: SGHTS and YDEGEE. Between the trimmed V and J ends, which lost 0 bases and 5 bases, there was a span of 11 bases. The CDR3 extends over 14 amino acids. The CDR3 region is CASSLGQSGETQYF. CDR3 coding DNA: TGTGCCAGCAGCTTGGGACAGTCCGGGGAGACCCAGTACTTC.

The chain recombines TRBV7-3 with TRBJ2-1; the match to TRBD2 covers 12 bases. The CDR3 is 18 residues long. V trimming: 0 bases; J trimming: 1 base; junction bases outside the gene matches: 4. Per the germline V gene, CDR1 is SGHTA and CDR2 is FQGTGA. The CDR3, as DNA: TGTGCCAGCAGCTTAACGACCCTAGCGGGAGGGTCCTACAATGAGCAGTTCTTC. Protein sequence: CASSLTTLAGGSYNEQFF. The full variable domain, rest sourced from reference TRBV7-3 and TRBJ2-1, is GAGVSQTPSNKVTEKGKYVELRCDPISGHTALYWYRQSLGQGPEFLIYFQGTGAADDSGLPNDRFFAVRPEGSVSTLKIQRTERGDSAVYLCASSLTTLAGGSYNEQFFGPGTRLTVL.